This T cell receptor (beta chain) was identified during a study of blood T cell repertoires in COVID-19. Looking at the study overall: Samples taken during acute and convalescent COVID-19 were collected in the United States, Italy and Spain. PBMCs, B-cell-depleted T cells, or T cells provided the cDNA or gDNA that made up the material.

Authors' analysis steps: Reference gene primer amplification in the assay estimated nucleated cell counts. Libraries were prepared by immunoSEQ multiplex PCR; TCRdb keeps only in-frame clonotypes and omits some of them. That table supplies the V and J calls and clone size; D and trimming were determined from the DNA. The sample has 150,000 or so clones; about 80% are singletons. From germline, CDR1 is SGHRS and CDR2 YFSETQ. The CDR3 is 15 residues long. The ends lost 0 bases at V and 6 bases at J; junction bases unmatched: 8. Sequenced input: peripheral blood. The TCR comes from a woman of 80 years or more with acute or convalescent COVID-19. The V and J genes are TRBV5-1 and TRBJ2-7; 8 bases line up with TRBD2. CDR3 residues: CASSLVAGGPGEQYF. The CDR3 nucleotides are TGCGCCAGCAGCTTGGTTGCGGGGGGTCCCGGCGAGCAGTACTTC.